The TCR beta chain described here comes from a study of post-analysis software for immune sequencing data. Study context: The disease courses spanned relapsing-remitting, secondary progressive and progressive-relapsing forms of multiple sclerosis. Whole-study results and caveats: Included in a set of 5 or 6 TRBV segments more frequent in patients than controls were TRBV5-6, TRBV5-1 and TRBV20-1. Controls showed significantly higher normalized Chao1 diversity than did multiple sclerosis patients. Under F measure analysis, samples from one preparation batch co-clustered strongly.

TCR beta libraries were prepared from cDNA with unique molecular identifiers. Using its own MiXCR run on the PCR reads, TCRdb lists one record per CDR3 protein. This table has 170,000 or so distinct CDR3 sequences, over 25% appearing once. J was trimmed by 8 bases and V by 5 bases; bases with no gene match: 12. The CDR3 is 15 residues long. A note on this clonotype: Its antigen is undetermined.

The TCR was taken from a girl under 18 with multiple sclerosis. The chain employs TRBV12-3 or TRBV12-4 and TRBJ1-1; the match to TRBD1 covers 9 bases. Sequencing used blood. CDR3 amino acids: CASSPNPGQGQEAFF. The CDR3 DNA reads TGTGCCAGCAGTCCTAACCCGGGACAGGGCCAAGAAGCTTTCTTT.